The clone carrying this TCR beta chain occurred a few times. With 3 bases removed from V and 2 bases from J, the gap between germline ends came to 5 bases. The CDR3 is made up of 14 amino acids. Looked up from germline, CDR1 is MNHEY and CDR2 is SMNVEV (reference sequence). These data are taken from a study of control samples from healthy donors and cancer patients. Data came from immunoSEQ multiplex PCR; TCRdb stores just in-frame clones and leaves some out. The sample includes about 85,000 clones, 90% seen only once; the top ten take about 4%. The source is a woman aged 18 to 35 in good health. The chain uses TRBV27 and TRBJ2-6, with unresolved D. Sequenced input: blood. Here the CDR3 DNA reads TGTGCCAGCAGTTTTGGGGCTGGGGCCAACGTCCTGACTTTC. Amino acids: CASSFGAGANVLTF.